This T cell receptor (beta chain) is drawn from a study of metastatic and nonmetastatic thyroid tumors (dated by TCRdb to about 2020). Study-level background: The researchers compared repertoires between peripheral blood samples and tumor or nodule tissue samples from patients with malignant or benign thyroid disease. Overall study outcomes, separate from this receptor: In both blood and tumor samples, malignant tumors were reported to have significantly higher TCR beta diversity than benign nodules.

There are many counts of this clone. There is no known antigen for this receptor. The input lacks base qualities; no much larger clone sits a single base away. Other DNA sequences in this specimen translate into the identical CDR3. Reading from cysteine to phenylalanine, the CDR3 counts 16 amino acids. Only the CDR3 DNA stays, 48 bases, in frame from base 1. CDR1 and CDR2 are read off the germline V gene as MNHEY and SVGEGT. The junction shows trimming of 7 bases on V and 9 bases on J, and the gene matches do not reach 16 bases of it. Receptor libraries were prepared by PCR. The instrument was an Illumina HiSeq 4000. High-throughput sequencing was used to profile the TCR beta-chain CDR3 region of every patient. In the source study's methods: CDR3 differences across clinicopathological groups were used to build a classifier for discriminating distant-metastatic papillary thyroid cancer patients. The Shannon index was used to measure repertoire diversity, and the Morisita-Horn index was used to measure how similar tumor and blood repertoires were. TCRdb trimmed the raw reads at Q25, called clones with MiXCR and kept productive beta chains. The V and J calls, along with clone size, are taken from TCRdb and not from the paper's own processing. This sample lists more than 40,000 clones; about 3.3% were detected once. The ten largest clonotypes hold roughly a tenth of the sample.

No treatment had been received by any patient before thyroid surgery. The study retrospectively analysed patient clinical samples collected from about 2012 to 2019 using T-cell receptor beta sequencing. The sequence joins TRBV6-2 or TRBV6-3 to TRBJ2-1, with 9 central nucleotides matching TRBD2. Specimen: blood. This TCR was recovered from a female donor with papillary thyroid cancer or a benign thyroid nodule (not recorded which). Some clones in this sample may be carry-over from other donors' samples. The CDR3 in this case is CASIARREGRLGEQFF. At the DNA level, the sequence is TGTGCCAGCATCGCCAGGCGGGAGGGCCGTTTGGGTGAGCAGTTCTTC.